This note documents a single T cell receptor (beta chain) sequence. The sample belongs to a study of blood T cell repertoires in COVID-19. The data were produced by immunoSEQ multiplex PCR, yet TCRdb's version contains in-frame clones alone and is incomplete. The sample has 180,000 or so clones; more than 70% are singletons. The germline V gene encodes CDR1 GTSNPN and CDR2 SVGIG (reference sequence). The germline V and J ends were trimmed by 2 bases and 6 bases, with 9 bases remaining between them. The CDR3 length is 12 residues. The sequence was obtained from a woman in her fifties or sixties with acute or convalescent COVID-19. Sequencing input: peripheral blood. The chain combines TRBV30 with TRBJ2-3; D unclear. The CDR3 coding sequence is TGTGCCTGGAGTCGGTCCACCGATACGCAGTATTTT. Translated: CAWSRSTDTQYF.